The rows below give T cell receptor beta chains drawn from one sample of a study of PD-1 blockade in classical Hodgkin lymphoma. The data were produced by immunoSEQ multiplex PCR, yet TCRdb's version contains in-frame clones alone and is incomplete. The repertoire consists of over 70,000 clones, with about nine tenths occurring once and the leading ten covering less than 25%. Sequencing was performed on peripheral blood mononuclear cells (PBMCs), taken at baseline. These receptors all stem from a human donor with classical Hodgkin lymphoma. CDR3s include the opening cysteine and the closing phenylalanine or tryptophan. A D gene is named only where the DNA matches it firmly.

len	v_gene	j_gene	d_gene	CDR3aa	CDR3nt
13	TRBV9	TRBJ1-1	NA	CASSVEVGTEAFF	TGTGCCAGCAGCGTAGAAGTAGGCACTGAAGCTTTCTTT
16	TRBV27	TRBJ2-7	NA	CASSPSGGAFFYEQYF	TGTGCCAGCAGTCCGTCAGGGGGGGCCTTCTTCTACGAGCAGTACTTC
14	TRBV30	TRBJ2-7	TRBD2	CAWGQAGGRYEQYF	TGTGCCTGGGGGCAGGCGGGAGGGCGCTACGAGCAGTACTTC
15	TRBV18	TRBJ2-1	TRBD2	CASRPTSGRTNEQFF	TGTGCCAGCCGTCCGACTAGCGGGAGGACCAATGAGCAGTTCTTC
15	TRBV5-1	TRBJ2-3	NA	CASSRMDPAGDTQYF	TGCGCCAGCAGCCGAATGGACCCCGCTGGGGATACGCAGTATTTT
17	TRBV5-1	TRBJ1-5	NA	CASSFNPRGDGNQPQHF	TGCGCCAGCAGCTTCAACCCACGAGGGGATGGCAATCAGCCCCAGCATTTT
12	TRBV19	TRBJ2-3	NA	CASSTARDTQYF	TGTGCCAGTAGTACAGCAAGAGATACGCAGTATTTT
15	TRBV7-2	TRBJ1-1	NA	CASRKERSGATEAFF	TGTGCCAGCAGGAAGGAAAGATCCGGAGCCACTGAAGCTTTCTTT
15	TRBV28	TRBJ2-5	TRBD2	CASIGTSGRGMPQYF	TGTGCCAGCATTGGGACTAGCGGGAGGGGGATGCCCCAGTACTTC
16	TRBV11-2	TRBJ2-7	NA	CASSLDAWQLSYEQYF	TGTGCCAGCAGCTTAGATGCTTGGCAGCTCTCCTACGAGCAGTACTTC